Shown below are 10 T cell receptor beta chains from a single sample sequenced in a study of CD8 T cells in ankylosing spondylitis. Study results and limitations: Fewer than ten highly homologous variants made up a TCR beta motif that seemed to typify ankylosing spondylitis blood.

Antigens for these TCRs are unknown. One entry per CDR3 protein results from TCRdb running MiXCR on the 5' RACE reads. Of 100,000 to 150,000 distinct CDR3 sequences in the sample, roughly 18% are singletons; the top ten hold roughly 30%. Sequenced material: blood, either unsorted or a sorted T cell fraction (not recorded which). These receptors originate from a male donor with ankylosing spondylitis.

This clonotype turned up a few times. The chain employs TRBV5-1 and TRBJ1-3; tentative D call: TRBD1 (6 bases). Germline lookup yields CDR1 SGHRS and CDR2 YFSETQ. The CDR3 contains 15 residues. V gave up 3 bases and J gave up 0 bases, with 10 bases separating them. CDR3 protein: CASSSDRSSGNTIYF. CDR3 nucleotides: TGCGCCAGCAGCTCCGACAGGAGCTCTGGAAACACCATATATTTT.

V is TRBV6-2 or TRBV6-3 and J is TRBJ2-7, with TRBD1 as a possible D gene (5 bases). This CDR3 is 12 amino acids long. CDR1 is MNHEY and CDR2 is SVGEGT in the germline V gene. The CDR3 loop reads CVSKDISYEQYF. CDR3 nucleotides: TGTGTCAGTAAGGACATCTCCTACGAGCAGTACTTC.

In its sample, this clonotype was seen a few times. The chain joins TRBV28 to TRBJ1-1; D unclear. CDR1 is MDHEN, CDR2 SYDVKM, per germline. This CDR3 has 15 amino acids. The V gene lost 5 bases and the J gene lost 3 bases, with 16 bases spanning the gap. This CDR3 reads CASSHLLRRDTEAFF. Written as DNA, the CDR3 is TGTGCCAGCAGTCACCTCCTTCGACGGGACACTGAAGCTTTCTTT.

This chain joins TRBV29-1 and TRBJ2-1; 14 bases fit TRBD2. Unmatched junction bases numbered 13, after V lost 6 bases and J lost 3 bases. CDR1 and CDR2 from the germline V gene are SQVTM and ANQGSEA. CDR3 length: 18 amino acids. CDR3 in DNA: TGCAGCGTCATTAACCCGGGACTAGCGGGAGCACTCTACAATGAGCAGTTCTTC. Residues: CSVINPGLAGALYNEQFF.

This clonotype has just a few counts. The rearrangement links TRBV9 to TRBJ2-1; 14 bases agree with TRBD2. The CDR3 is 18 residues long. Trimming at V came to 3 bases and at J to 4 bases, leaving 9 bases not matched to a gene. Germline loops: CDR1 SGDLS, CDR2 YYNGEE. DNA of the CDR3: TGTGCCAGCAGCGCTCCGGGACTAGCGGGAGAGTGGTACAATGAGCAGTTCTTC. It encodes CASSAPGLAGEWYNEQFF.

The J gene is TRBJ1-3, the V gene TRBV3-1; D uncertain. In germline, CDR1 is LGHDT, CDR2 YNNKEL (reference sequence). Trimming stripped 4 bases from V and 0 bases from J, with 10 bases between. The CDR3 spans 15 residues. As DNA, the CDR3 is TGTGCCAGCAGCCGCGGAGACTTCTCTGGAAACACCATATATTTT. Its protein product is CASSRGDFSGNTIYF.

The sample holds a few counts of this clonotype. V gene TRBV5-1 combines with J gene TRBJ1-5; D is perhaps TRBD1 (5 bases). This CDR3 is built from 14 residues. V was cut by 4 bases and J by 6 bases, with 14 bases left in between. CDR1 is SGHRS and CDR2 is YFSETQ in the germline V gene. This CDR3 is CASSPGRGIQPQHF. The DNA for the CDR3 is TGCGCCAGCAGCCCAGGGAGGGGAATTCAGCCCCAGCATTTT. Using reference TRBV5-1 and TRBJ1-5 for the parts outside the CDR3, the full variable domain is KAGVTQTPRYLIKTRGQQVTLSCSPISGHRSVSWYQQTPGQGLQFLFEYFSETQRNKGNFPGRFSGRQFSNSRSEMNVSTLELGDSALYLCASSPGRGIQPQHFGDGTRLSIL.

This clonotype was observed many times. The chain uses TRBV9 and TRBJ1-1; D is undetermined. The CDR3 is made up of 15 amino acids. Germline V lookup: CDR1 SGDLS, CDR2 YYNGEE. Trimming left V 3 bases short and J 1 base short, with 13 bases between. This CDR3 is CASSEREEPNTEAFF. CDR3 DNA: TGTGCCAGCAGCGAGCGCGAGGAACCGAACACTGAAGCTTTCTTT.

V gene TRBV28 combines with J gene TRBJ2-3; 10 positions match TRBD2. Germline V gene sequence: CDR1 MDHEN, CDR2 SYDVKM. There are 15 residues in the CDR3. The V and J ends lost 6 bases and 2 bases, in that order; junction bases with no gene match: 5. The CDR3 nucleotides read TGTGCCAGCAGGCGGACTAGCGGAAACACAGATACGCAGTATTTT. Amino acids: CASRRTSGNTDTQYF.

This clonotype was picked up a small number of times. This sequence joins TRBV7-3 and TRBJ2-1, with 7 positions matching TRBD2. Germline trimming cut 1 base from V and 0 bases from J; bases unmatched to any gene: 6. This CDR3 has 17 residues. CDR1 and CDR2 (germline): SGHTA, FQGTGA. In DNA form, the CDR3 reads TGTGCCAGCAGCTTAAGATCGCGGGGGAGCTCCTACAATGAGCAGTTCTTC. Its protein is CASSLRSRGSSYNEQFF.